The clone carrying this TCR beta chain was seen only a few times. Germline V gene sequence: CDR1 SGHNT, CDR2 YENEEA. V lost 3 bases to trimming and J lost 7 bases, with 15 bases between them. This CDR3 is built from 14 residues. The sample belongs to a study of T-cell reconstitution after alpha-beta-depleted transplantation in children. Unique molecular identifiers featured in how the TCRbeta library was prepared. TCRdb redid the calling of the PCR reads with MiXCR, one entry per CDR3 protein. In the table there are about 640,000 distinct CDR3 sequences, approximately 17% of which are singletons. The sequence was obtained from a human donor who donated a stem cell graft to a child with acute myeloid leukemia. The specimen was PBMCs from the stem cell graft donor, collected from the stem cell graft. This chain joins TRBV11-3 and TRBJ1-1; D call uncertain. CDR3 protein: CASSLELIADEAFF. The CDR3 DNA reads TGTGCCAGCAGCTTGGAATTGATCGCTGATGAAGCTTTCTTT. The entire variable domain, with the rest obtained from reference TRBV11-3 and TRBJ1-1, is as follows: EAGVVQSPRYKIIEKKQPVAFWCNPISGHNTLYWYLQNLGQGPELLIRYENEEAVDDSQLPKDRFSAERLKGVDSTLKIQPAELGDSAVYLCASSLELIADEAFFGQGTRLTVV.